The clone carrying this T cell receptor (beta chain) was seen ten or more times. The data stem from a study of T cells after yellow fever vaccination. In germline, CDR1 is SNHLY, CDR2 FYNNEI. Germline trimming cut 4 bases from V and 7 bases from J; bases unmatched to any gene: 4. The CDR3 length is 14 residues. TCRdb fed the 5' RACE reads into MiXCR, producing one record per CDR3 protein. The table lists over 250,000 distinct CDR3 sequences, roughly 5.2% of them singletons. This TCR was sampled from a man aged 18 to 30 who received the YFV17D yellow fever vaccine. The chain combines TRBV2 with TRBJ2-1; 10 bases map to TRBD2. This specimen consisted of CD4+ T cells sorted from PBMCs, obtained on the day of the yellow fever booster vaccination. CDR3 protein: CASSGGTSVNEQFF. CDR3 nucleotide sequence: TGTGCCAGCAGTGGAGGGACTAGCGTTAATGAGCAGTTCTTC.